A selection of T cell receptor beta chains follows, all from one sample in a study of blood T cell repertoires in COVID-19. This table comes from immunoSEQ multiplex PCR, and its TCRdb copy is limited to in-frame clones, with some not included. The sample has 160,000 or so clones; roughly 88% are singletons. Material for sequencing was peripheral blood. Every receptor here comes from a man aged 18 to 29 with acute or convalescent COVID-19. The CDR3 runs from the conserved cysteine through the conserved F or W. D genes are given only for firm matches. Part of the rows lack a size; the others show once, few, many or a class for expanded clones.

NA	TRBV11-2	TRBJ2-3	NA	TGTGCCAGCAGCTTAGATCGAGGGGGAGATACGCAGTATTTT	CASSLDRGGDTQYF
TRBD2	TRBV7-9	TRBJ2-2	once	TGTGCCAGCAGCTTATATACGGGACTAGCGTCGAACACCGGGGAGCTGTTTTTT	CASSLYTGLASNTGELFF
TRBD2	TRBV5-1	TRBJ2-5	NA	TGCGCCAGCAGCTCCGGGACTAGCGGGAGATTACCCAAGGAGACCCAGTACTTC	CASSSGTSGRLPKETQYF
NA	TRBV6-6	TRBJ1-5	NA	TGTGCCAGCAGTTACAGGACGGGGGGCATCAATCAGCCCCAGCATTTT	CASSYRTGGINQPQHF
NA	TRBV21-1	TRBJ1-5	NA	TGTGCCAGCAGCAAAGATGGGCCAGCTAGCAATCAGCCCCAGCATTTT	CASSKDGPASNQPQHF
NA	TRBV20-1	TRBJ1-2	NA	TGCAGTGCTAGTAGCCTCTATGGCTACACCTTC	CSASSLYGYTF
NA	TRBV5-1	TRBJ2-3	NA	TGCGCCAGCAGCTTGCTTTCGGATACGCAGTATTTT	CASSLLSDTQYF
NA	TRBV25-1	TRBJ1-6	NA	TGTGCCAGCAGTGAGAGCTCCTATAATTCACCCCTCCACTTT	CASSESSYNSPLHF
TRBD1	TRBV6-1	TRBJ2-7	once	TGTGCCAGCGGATCCGCCGGGACAGACTACGAGCAGTACTTC	CASGSAGTDYEQYF
TRBD1	TRBV19	TRBJ1-4	NA	TGTGCCAGTAGCAGGACAGGGGGAAGTGAAAAACTGTTTTTT	CASSRTGGSEKLFF
NA	TRBV12-3/TRBV12-4	TRBJ1-5	NA	TGTGCCAGCAGTTTAAGGAGGGGTCAGCCCCAGCATTTT	CASSLRRGQPQHF
NA	TRBV5-1	TRBJ2-3	NA	TGCGCCAGCAGCTTCCGGGACTTCACAGATACGCAGTATTTT	CASSFRDFTDTQYF
NA	TRBV20-1	TRBJ2-3	once	TGCAGTGCTAGTCCGGCAGGGAACACAGATACGCAGTATTTT	CSASPAGNTDTQYF
TRBD1	TRBV18	TRBJ2-7	NA	TGTGCCAGCTCATTCGGGACAGGAGACTACGAGCAGTACTTC	CASSFGTGDYEQYF